One sample yielded the 19 T cell receptor beta chains listed below, sequenced in a study of blood T cell repertoires in COVID-19. Assay used: immunoSEQ multiplex PCR; TCRdb lists only in-frame clones, some missing. This sample has about 170,000 clones; around 86% occur once, and the top ten carry around 3.5%. The source material was peripheral blood. The receptors derive from an older man with acute or convalescent COVID-19.

The rearrangement joins TRBV23-1 to TRBJ1-6; the match to TRBD1 covers 7 bases. TRBV23-1 carries the ORF label, with uncertain function. J was trimmed by 5 bases and V by 10 bases; bases with no gene match: 2. There are 12 residues in the CDR3. The CDR3 coding sequence is TGCGCCACCGACAGGGATAATTCACCCCTCCACTTT. It encodes CATDRDNSPLHF.

The genes are TRBV15 and TRBJ2-5; D may be TRBD2 (5 bases). CDR1 and CDR2 (germline): LNHNV, YYDKDF (reference sequence). The CDR3 totals 14 residues. Trimming took off 5 bases at V and 5 bases at J, with 15 bases between the two ends. DNA for the CDR3: TGTGCCACCAGCCGTCGGGAAGCCGAGGAGACCCAGTACTTC. Its protein is CATSRREAEETQYF.

V usage is TRBV25-1 and J usage is TRBJ2-3; weak D call: TRBD1 (6 bases). The CDR3 is 15 amino acids. V was pared by 7 bases and J by 2 bases, with 16 bases between. In germline, CDR1 is MGHDK, CDR2 SYGVNS. The CDR3 protein is CASISNRDITDTQYF. The CDR3 nucleotides read TGTGCCAGCATATCGAACAGGGATATCACAGATACGCAGTATTTT.

This chain's CDR3 is CASSRPGLTNEKLFF. The DNA for the CDR3 is TGTGCCAGCAGCAGACCTGGGCTTACTAATGAAAAACTGTTTTTT. This rearrangement joins TRBV5-4 to TRBJ1-4, with D uncertain. This CDR3 spans 15 amino acids. CDR1 and CDR2 (germline): SGHNT, YYREEE (reference sequence). Trimming pared 4 bases from V and 2 bases from J, leaving 12 bases between.

This clone is a singleton in its sample. The chain uses TRBV7-3 and TRBJ2-3, with D unclear. Per the germline V gene, CDR1 is SGHTA and CDR2 is FQGTGA. V gave up 5 bases and J gave up 1 base, with 10 bases separating them. The CDR3 extends over 14 amino acids. Written as DNA, the CDR3 is TGTGCCAGCAGCCCTAATGAGGGCACAGATACGCAGTATTTT. Amino acids: CASSPNEGTDTQYF.

Comment on this clone: At one boundary the junction diverges from the germline segment, which might be a read error. The CDR3 here is CASSLTGSTEAFF. The CDR3 nucleotides read TGTGCCAGCAGCCTAACAGGGAGCACTGAAGCTTTCTTT. V and J are TRBV7-3 and TRBJ1-1; possibly TRBD1 for D (6 bases). There are 13 residues in the CDR3. Germline CDR1 and CDR2: SGHTA and FQGTGA.

The chain combines TRBV6-5 with TRBJ1-2; D uncertain. Germline loops: CDR1 MNHEY, CDR2 SVGAGI. The germline V and J ends were trimmed by 4 bases and 8 bases, with 8 bases remaining between them. The CDR3 extends over 11 amino acids. Here the CDR3 DNA reads TGTGCCAGCAGTTCAGCGGGAGGCTACACCTTC. Its protein product is CASSSAGGYTF.

This clone was seen a single time. The rearrangement joins TRBV25-1 to TRBJ1-5, with D perhaps matching TRBD1 (5 bases). There are 15 residues in the CDR3. With 4 bases removed from V and 0 bases from J, the gap between germline ends came to 10 bases. Germline V gene data show CDR1 as MGHDK and CDR2 as SYGVNS. The DNA for the CDR3 is TGTGCCAGCAGTGCGGGTAGGGGTAGCAATCAGCCCCAGCATTTT. Protein sequence: CASSAGRGSNQPQHF. Filled out from reference TRBV25-1 and TRBJ1-5, the complete variable domain reads EADIYQTPRYLVIGTGKKITLECSQTMGHDKMYWYQQDPGMELHLIHYSYGVNSTEKGDLSSESTVSRIRTEHFPLTLESARPSHTSQYLCASSAGRGSNQPQHFGDGTRLSIL.

This chain links TRBV3-1 (or the pseudogene TRBV3-2) with TRBJ2-7; possible D gene TRBD2, 5 bases. The V gene's germline CDR1 is LGHDT and CDR2 YNNKEL (reference sequence). Trimming removed 2 bases at V and 1 base at J, with 15 bases between. This CDR3 region has 16 residues. The CDR3 here is CASSQRAAYSSYEQYF. In nucleotides, the CDR3 is TGTGCCAGCAGCCAAAGAGCGGCGTACTCATCCTACGAGCAGTACTTC.

The rearrangement uses TRBV24-1 and TRBJ2-2; D is perhaps TRBD1 (6 bases). Germline CDR1 and CDR2: KGHDR and SFDVKD. V was trimmed by 3 bases and J by 5 bases, leaving 21 bases between them. CDR3 size: 18 residues. In DNA form, the CDR3 reads TGTGCCACCAGTGATCTAACAGGGAGTCTGTATTTGACCGGGGAGCTGTTTTTT. Its protein product is CATSDLTGSLYLTGELFF.

This sequence joins TRBV7-6 and TRBJ1-1, with D hard to call. CDR1 is SGHVS and CDR2 is FNYEAQ in the germline V gene. The CDR3 loop spans 13 amino acids. V lost 1 base, J lost 4 bases, and 7 bases lay in between. CDR3 coding DNA: TGTGCCAGCAGCTTAGGGCCCTTCACTGAAGCTTTCTTT. It translates to CASSLGPFTEAFF.

In regard to this clone: At one end, the junction sequence differs from germline, possibly due to a read error. The rearrangement uses TRBV20-1 and TRBJ2-1; D gene unclear. The CDR3 runs to 14 residues. CDR1 is DFQATT and CDR2 is SNEGSKA in the germline V gene (reference sequence). The CDR3: CSASLWSSDNEQFF. The CDR3 DNA reads as TGCAGTGCTAGTCTCTGGAGCTCCGACAATGAGCAGTTCTTC.

The chain combines TRBV5-4 with TRBJ2-7; no definite D call. The germline CDR1 and CDR2 sequences are SGHNT and YYREEE (reference sequence). V lost 2 bases and J 1 base, leaving 13 bases between the germline ends. The CDR3 has 15 amino acids. The DNA for the CDR3 is TGTGCCAGCAGCTTACCTGGGCAGATATCCTACGAGCAGTACTTC. Amino acids: CASSLPGQISYEQYF. The full variable domain, in which reference TRBV5-4 and TRBJ2-7 provide the parts outside the CDR3, is ETGVTQSPTHLIKTRGQQVTLRCSSQSGHNTVSWYQQALGQGPQFIFQYYREEENGRGNFPPRFSGLQFPNYSSELNVNALELDDSALYLCASSLPGQISYEQYFGPGTRLTVT.

The chain links TRBV19 to TRBJ2-3; 9 bases are a match to TRBD2. The CDR3 loop spans 17 amino acids. V trimming: 3 bases; J trimming: 4 bases; junction bases outside the gene matches: 11. Germline loops: CDR1 LNHDA, CDR2 SQIVND (reference sequence). The CDR3 region has the DNA TGTGCCAGTAGTATCGCCCCTGGCGGGGGGGCCCCAGATACGCAGTATTTT. Amino acids: CASSIAPGGGAPDTQYF.

In this sample, this clone turned up once. The V call is TRBV7-3, the J call TRBJ1-2, with TRBD1 identical over 7 bases. Germline trimming cut 5 bases from V and 6 bases from J; bases unmatched to any gene: 9. CDR1 and CDR2 (germline): SGHTA, FQGTGA. This CDR3 region has 14 residues. The CDR3 loop is CASSPDRAKHGYTF. For the CDR3, the DNA is TGTGCCAGCAGCCCCGACAGGGCTAAGCATGGCTACACCTTC.

V gene TRBV24-1 combines with J gene TRBJ2-2, with TRBD2 matching over 10 bases. V lost 4 bases and J lost 4; bases outside the gene matches: 8. CDR3 length: 17 amino acids. Germline loops: CDR1 KGHDR, CDR2 SFDVKD. The DNA of the CDR3 is TGTGCCACCAGTGACCCGACTAGCGGGTCCTCCACCGGGGAGCTGTTTTTT. As protein: CATSDPTSGSSTGELFF.

The rearrangement uses TRBV25-1 and TRBJ1-1; D gene unclear. Germline CDR1 MGHDK, CDR2 SYGVNS. The CDR3 is 12 residues long. V shed 7 bases and J shed 1 base, with 7 bases lying between them. CDR3 protein: CASTFGNTEAFF. In DNA, the CDR3 is TGTGCCAGCACCTTCGGGAACACTGAAGCTTTCTTT.

This chain uses TRBV19 with TRBJ1-5; unclear D gene. V shed 5 bases and J shed 1 base, with 15 bases lying between them. The CDR3 runs 16 residues. CDR1 and CDR2 from the germline V gene are LNHDA and SQIVND (reference sequence). In DNA form, the CDR3 reads TGTGCCAGTAGTCCGTCGGGAAGGTGGAGCAATCAGCCCCAGCATTTT. The encoded protein is CASSPSGRWSNQPQHF.

This clone was observed a handful of times. The CDR3 region is CASSPRAPSYNEQFF. In DNA form, the CDR3 reads TGCGCCAGCAGCCCCCGAGCACCTTCCTACAATGAGCAGTTCTTC. V gene TRBV5-1 combines with J gene TRBJ2-1; unclear D gene. Trimming removed 4 bases at V and 1 base at J, with 12 bases between. The length of the CDR3 is 15 residues. The germline CDR1 and CDR2 sequences are SGHRS and YFSETQ.